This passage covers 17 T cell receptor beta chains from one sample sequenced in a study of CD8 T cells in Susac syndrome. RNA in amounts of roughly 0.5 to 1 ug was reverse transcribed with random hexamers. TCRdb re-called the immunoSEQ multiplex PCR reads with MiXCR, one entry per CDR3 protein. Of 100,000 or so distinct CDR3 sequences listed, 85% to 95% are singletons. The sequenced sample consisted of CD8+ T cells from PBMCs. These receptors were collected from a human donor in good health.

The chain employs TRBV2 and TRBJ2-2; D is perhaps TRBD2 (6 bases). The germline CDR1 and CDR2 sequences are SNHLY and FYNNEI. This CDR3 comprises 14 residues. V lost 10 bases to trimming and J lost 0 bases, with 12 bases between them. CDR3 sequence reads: CATHGGTNTGELFF. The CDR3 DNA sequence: TGTGCCACCCATGGGGGGACGAACACCGGGGAGCTGTTTTTT.

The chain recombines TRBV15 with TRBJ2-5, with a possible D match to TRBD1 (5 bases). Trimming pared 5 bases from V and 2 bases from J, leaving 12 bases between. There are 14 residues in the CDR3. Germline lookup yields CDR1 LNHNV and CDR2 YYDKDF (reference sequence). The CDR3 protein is CATSGWGGQETQYF. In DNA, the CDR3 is TGTGCCACCAGCGGCTGGGGCGGACAAGAGACCCAGTACTTC.

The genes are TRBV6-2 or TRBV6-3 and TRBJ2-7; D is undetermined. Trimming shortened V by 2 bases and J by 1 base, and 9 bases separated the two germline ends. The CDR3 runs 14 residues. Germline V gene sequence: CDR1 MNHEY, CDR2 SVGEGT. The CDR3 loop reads CASSYNRMSYEQYF. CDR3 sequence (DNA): TGTGCCAGCAGTTACAACCGAATGTCCTACGAGCAGTACTTC.

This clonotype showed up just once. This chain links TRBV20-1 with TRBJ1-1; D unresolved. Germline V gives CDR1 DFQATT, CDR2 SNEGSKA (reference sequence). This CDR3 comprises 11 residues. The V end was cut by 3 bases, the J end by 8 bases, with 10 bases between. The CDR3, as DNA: TGCAGTGCTAGCCCAAAGAGGGAAGCTTTCTTT. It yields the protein CSASPKREAFF.

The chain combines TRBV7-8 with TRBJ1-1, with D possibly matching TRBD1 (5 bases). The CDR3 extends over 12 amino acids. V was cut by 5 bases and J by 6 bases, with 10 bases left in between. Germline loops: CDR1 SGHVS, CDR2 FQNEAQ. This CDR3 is CASSQGAAEAFF. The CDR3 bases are TGTGCCAGCAGCCAGGGTGCAGCTGAAGCTTTCTTT. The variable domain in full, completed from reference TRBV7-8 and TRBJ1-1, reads GAGVSQSPRYKVAKRGQDVALRCDPISGHVSLFWYQQALGQGPEFLTYFQNEAQLDKSGLPSDRFFAERPEGSVSTLKIQRTQQEDSAVYLCASSQGAAEAFFGQGTRLTVV.

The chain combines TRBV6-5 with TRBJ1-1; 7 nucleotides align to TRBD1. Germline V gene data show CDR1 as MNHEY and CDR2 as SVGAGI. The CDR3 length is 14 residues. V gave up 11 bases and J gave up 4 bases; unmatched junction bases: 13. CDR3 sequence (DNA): TGTGCCGCCGCCCCGGGACAGAAGGTCACTGAAGCTTTCTTT. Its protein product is CAAAPGQKVTEAFF.

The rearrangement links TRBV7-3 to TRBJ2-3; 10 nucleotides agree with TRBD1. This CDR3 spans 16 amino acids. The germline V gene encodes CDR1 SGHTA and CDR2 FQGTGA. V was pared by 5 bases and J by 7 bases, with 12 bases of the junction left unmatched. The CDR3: CASSVTGTGVANTQYF. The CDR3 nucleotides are TGTGCCAGCAGCGTCACCGGGACAGGGGTCGCGAATACGCAGTATTTT. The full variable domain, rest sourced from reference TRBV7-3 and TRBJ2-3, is GAGVSQTPSNKVTEKGKYVELRCDPISGHTALYWYRQSLGQGPEFLIYFQGTGAADDSGLPNDRFFAVRPEGSVSTLKIQRTERGDSAVYLCASSVTGTGVANTQYFGPGTRLTVL.

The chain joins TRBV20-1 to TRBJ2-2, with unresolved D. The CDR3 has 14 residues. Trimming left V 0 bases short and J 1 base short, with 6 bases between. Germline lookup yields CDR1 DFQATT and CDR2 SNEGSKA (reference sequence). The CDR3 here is CSARDPWNTGELFF. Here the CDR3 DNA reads TGCAGTGCTAGAGATCCCTGGAACACCGGGGAGCTGTTTTTT.

The CDR3 sequence is CASSPPPGRTEAFF. In DNA, the CDR3 is TGTGCCAGCAGCCCGCCTCCAGGGCGCACTGAAGCTTTCTTT. The rearrangement uses TRBV7-2 and TRBJ1-1; the D gene is possibly TRBD1 (5 bases). The CDR3 sequence is 14 residues long. Germline V gene data show CDR1 as SGHTA and CDR2 as FQGNSA. Trimming shortened V by 5 bases and J by 4 bases, and 14 bases separated the two germline ends.

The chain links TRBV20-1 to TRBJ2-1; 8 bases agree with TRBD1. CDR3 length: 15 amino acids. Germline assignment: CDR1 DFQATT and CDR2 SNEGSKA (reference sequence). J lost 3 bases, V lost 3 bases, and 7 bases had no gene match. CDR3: CSARRQGTNYNEQFF. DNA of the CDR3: TGCAGTGCTAGGAGACAGGGGACAAACTACAATGAGCAGTTCTTC.

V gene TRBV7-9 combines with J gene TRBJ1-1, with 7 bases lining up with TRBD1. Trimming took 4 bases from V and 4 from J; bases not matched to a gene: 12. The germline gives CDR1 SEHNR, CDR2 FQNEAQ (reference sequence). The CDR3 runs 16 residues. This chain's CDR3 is CASSSPGQITRTEAFF. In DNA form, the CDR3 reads TGTGCCAGCAGCTCCCCGGGACAGATAACGCGCACTGAAGCTTTCTTT.

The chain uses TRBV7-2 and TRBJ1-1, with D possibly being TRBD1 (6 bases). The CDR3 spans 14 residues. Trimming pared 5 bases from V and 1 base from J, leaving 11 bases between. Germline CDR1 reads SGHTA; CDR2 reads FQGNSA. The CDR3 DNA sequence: TGTGCCAGCAGCCAGACAGGCGAGAACACTGAAGCTTTCTTT. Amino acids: CASSQTGENTEAFF.

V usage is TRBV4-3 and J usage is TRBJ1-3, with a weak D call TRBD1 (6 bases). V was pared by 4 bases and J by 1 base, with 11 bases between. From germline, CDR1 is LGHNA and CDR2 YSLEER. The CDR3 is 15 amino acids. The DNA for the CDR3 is TGCGCCAGCAGCCGACAGGAATCGTCTGGAAACACCATATATTTT. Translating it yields CASSRQESSGNTIYF.

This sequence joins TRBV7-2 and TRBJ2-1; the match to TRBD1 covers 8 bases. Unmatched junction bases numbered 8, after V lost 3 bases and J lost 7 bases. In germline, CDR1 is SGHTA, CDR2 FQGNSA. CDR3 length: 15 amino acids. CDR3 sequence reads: CASSFVGQGGNEQFF. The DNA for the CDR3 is TGTGCCAGCAGCTTCGTTGGACAGGGCGGGAATGAGCAGTTCTTC.

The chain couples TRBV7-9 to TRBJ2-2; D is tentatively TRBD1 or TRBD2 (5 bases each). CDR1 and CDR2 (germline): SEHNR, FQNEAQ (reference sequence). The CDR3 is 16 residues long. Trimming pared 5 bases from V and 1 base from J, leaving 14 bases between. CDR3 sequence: CASSPDPGRNTGELFF. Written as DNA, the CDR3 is TGTGCCAGCAGCCCCGACCCGGGGCGGAACACCGGGGAGCTGTTTTTT.

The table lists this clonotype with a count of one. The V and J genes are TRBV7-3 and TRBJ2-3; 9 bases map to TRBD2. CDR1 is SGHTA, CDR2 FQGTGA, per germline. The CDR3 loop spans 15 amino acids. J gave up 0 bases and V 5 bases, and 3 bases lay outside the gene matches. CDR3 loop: CASSQGLASTDTQYF. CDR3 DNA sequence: TGTGCCAGCAGCCAAGGACTAGCGAGCACAGATACGCAGTATTTT.

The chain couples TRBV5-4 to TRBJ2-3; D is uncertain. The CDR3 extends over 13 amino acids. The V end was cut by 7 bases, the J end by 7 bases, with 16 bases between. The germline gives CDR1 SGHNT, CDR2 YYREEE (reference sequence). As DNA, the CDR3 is TGTGCCAGCGGGAACGCGTCTTCATATACGCAGTATTTT. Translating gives CASGNASSYTQYF.